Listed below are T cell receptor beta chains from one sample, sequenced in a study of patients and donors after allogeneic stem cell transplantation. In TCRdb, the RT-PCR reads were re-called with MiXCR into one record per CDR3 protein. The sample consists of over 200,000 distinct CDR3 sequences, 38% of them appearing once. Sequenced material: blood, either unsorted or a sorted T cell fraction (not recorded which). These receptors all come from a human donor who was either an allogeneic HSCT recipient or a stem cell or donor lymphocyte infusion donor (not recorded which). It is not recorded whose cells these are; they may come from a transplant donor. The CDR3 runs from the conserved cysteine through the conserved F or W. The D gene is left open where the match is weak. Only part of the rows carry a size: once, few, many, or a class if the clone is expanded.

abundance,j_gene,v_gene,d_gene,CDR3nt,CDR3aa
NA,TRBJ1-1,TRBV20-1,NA,TGCAGTGCTAGGAGCCCGAACACCCTGAACACTGAAGCTTTCTTT,CSARSPNTLNTEAFF
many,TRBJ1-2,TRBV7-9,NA,TGTGCCAGCAGCTTTAGGACGGATCTGGGGGCTTTCTATGGCTACACCTTC,CASSFRTDLGAFYGYTF
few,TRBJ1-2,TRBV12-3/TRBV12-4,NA,TGTGCCAGCGCCAGGACTGTCCACGGCTACACCTTC,CASARTVHGYTF
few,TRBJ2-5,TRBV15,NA,TGTGCCACCAGCAGAGATGGGCAGGGCCCGCAAGAGACCCAGTACTTC,CATSRDGQGPQETQYF
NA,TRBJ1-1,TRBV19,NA,TGTGCCAGTAGTTGGGTGAGTGAAGCTTTCTTT,CASSWVSEAFF
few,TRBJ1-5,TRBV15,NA,TGTGCCACCAGCAGAGATTTGGGTGTGGAGCCCCAGCATTTT,CATSRDLGVEPQHF
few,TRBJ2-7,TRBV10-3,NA,TGTGCCATCAGTGACAGGGGAGTGGTCTACGAGCAGTACTTC,CAISDRGVVYEQYF
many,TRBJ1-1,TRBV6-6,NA,TGTGCCAGCAGACCCAGCGGCACTGAAGCTTTCTTT,CASRPSGTEAFF
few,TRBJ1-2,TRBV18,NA,TGTGCCAGCTCACCACAGGGGTTAAACTATGGCTACACCTTC,CASSPQGLNYGYTF
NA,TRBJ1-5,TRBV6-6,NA,TGTGCCAGCAGCTCTAGGGGCGGGGGTCAGCCCCAGCATTTT,CASSSRGGGQPQHF
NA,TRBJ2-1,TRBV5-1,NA,TGCGCCAGCAGCGACACGGGGATAGGCTCCTACAATGAGCAGTTCTTC,CASSDTGIGSYNEQFF
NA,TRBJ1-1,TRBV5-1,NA,TGCGCCAGCAGCTTGGTGGTAGGGGAGAACACTGAAGCTTTCTTT,CASSLVVGENTEAFF
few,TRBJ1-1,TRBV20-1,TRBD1,TGCAGTGCTAGAAGACAGGGCGGGAGCACTGAAGCTTTCTTT,CSARRQGGSTEAFF
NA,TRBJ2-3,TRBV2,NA,TGTGCCAGCAGTGGAACAGGCTGGAGCACAGATACGCAGTATTTT,CASSGTGWSTDTQYF
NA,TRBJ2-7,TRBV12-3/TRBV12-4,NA,TGTGCCAGCAGTTTAGGAGGCCGCTACGAGCAGTACTTC,CASSLGGRYEQYF
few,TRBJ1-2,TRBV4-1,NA,TGCGCCAGCAGCCAAGGGACAGACGGCTATGGCTACACCTTC,CASSQGTDGYGYTF
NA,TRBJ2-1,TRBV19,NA,TGTGCCAGTAGTTCCACAGGGATTGAGCAGTTCTTC,CASSSTGIEQFF
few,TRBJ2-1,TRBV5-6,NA,TGTGCCAGCAGCTTGAGGGGAGGCACGTACAATGAGCAGTTCTTC,CASSLRGGTYNEQFF
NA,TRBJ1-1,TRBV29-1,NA,TGCAGCGTCGCCTCCCCTTCGGACACTGAAGCTTTCTTT,CSVASPSDTEAFF
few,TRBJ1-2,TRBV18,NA,TGTGCCAGCTCACCGACAGGAGAGTATGGCTACACCTTC,CASSPTGEYGYTF
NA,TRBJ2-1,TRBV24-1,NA,TGTGCCACCAGTGACCTAACAGGGACCAGGGACAATGAGCAGTTCTTC,CATSDLTGTRDNEQFF
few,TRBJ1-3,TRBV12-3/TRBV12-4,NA,TGTGCCAGCAGTGAGAGTCTTGGAAACACCATATATTTT,CASSESLGNTIYF